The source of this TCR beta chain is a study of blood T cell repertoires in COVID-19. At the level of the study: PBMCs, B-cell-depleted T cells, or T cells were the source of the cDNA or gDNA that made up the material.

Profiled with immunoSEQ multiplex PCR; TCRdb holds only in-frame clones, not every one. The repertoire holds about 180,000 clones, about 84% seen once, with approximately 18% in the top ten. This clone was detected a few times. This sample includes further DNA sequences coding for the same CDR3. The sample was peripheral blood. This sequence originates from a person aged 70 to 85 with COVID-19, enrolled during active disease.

The CDR3 DNA follows: TGTGCCAGCAGTGAATGGGCAGGGGTAGGGAACACCATATATTTT. This sequence encodes CASSEWAGVGNTIYF. The chain carries TRBV2 and TRBJ1-3; weak D call: TRBD1 (6 bases). CDR3 length: 15 residues. Trimming cost V 2 bases and J 7 bases, with 15 bases left between them. Germline CDR1 is SNHLY and CDR2 is FYNNEI.